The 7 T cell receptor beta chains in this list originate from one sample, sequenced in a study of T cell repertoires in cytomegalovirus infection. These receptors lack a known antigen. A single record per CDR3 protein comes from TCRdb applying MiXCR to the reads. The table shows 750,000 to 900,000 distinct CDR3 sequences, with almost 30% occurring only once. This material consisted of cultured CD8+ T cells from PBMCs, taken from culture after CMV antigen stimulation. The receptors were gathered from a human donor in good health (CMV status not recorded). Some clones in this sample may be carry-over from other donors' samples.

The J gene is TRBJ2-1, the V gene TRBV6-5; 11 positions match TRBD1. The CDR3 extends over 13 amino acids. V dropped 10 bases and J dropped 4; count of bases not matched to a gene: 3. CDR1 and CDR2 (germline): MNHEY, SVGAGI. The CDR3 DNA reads TGTGCCACGGGACAGGGGGAGTACAATGAGCAGTTCTTC. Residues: CATGQGEYNEQFF.

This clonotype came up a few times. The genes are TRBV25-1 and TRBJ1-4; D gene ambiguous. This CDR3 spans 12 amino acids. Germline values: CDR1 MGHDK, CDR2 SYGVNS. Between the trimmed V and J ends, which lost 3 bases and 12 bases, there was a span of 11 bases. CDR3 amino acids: CASSDRYWELFF. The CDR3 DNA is TGTGCCAGCAGTGATCGATATTGGGAACTGTTTTTT. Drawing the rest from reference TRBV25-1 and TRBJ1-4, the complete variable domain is EADIYQTPRYLVIGTGKKITLECSQTMGHDKMYWYQQDPGMELHLIHYSYGVNSTEKGDLSSESTVSRIRTEHFPLTLESARPSHTSQYLCASSDRYWELFFGSGTQLSVL.

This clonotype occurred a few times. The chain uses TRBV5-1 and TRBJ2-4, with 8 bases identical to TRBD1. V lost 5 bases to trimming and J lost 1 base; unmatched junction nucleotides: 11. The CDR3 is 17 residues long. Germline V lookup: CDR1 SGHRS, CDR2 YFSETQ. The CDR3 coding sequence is TGCGCCAGCAGTCCGATTACGACAGGGGAGGCCAAAAACATTCAGTACTTC. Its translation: CASSPITTGEAKNIQYF. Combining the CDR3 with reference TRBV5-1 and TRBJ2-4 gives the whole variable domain KAGVTQTPRYLIKTRGQQVTLSCSPISGHRSVSWYQQTPGQGLQFLFEYFSETQRNKGNFPGRFSGRQFSNSRSEMNVSTLELGDSALYLCASSPITTGEAKNIQYFGAGTRLSVL.

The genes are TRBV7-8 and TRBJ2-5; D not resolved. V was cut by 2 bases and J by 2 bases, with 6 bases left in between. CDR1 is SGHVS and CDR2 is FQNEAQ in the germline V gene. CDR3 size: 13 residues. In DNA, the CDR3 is TGTGCCAGCAGCTTAAAGAGACAAGAGACCCAGTACTTC. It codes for CASSLKRQETQYF.

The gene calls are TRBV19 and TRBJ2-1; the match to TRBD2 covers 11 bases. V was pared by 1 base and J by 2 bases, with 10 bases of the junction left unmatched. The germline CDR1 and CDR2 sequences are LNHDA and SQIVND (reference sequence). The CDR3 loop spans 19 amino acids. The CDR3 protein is CASSIGGSSGGGTYNEQFF. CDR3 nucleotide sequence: TGTGCCAGTAGTATAGGAGGGAGTAGCGGGGGGGGCACCTACAATGAGCAGTTCTTC.

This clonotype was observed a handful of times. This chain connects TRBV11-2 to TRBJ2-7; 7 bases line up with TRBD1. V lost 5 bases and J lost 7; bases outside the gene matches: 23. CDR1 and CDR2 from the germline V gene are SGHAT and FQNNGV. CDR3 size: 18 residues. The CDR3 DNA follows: TGTGCCAGCAGCGTATTTTTCCAAAAACCACAGGGGCAGGTTGAGCAGTACGTC. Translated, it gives CASSVFFQKPQGQVEQYV.

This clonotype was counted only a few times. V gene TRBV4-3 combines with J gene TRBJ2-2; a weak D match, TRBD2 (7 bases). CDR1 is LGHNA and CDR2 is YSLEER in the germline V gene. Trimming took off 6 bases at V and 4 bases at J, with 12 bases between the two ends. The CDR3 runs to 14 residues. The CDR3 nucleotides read TGCGCCAGCAGTCGGGGAGGGGGCACCGGGGAGCTGTTTTTT. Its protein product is CASSRGGGTGELFF.